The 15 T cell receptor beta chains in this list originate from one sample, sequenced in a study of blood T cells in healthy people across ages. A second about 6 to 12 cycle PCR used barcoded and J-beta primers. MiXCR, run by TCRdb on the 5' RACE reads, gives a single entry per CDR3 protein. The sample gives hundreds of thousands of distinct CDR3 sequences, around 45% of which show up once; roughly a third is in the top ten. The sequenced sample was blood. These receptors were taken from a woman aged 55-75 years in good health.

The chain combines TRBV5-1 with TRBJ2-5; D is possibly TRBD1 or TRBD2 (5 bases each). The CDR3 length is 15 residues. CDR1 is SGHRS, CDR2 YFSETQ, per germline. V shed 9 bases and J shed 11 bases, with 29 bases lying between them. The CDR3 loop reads CATSSHNRRNYKQYF. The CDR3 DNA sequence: TGCGCCACCAGTTCCCATAACAGGAGGAACTACAAGCAGTACTTC.

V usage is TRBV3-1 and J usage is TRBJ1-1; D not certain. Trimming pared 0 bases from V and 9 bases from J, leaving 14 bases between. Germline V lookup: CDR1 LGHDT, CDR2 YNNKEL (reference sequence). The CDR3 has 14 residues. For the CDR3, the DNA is TGTGCCAGCAGCCAAGAACCCGGTTTCGGGCAAGCTTTCTTT. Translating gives CASSQEPGFGQAFF.

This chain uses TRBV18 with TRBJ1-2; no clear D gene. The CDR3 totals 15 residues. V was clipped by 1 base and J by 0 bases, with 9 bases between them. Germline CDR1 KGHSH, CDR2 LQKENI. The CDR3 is CASSPLREANYGYTF. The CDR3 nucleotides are TGTGCCAGCTCACCACTGAGGGAAGCTAACTATGGCTACACCTTC. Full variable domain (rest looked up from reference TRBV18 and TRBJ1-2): NAGVMQNPRHLVRRRGQEARLRCSPMKGHSHVYWYRQLPEEGLKFMVYLQKENIIDESGMPKERFSAEFPKEGPSILRIQQVVRGDSAAYFCASSPLREANYGYTFGSGTRLTVV.

CDR3 in DNA: TGCGCCAGCAGCCCCGGGGACAGGGGAGCAGATACGCAGTATTTT. Translated, it gives CASSPGDRGADTQYF. This chain uses TRBV5-1 with TRBJ2-3; 10 nucleotides match TRBD1. V lost 4 bases, J lost 4 bases, and 6 bases stayed unmatched. Looked up from germline, CDR1 is SGHRS and CDR2 is YFSETQ. The CDR3 consists of 15 residues.

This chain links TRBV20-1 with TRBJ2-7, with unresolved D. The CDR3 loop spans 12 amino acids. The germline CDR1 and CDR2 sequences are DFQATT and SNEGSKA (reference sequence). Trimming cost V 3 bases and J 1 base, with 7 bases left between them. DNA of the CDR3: TGCAGTGCTAGTCTACGGTCCTACGAGCAGTACTTC. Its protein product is CSASLRSYEQYF.

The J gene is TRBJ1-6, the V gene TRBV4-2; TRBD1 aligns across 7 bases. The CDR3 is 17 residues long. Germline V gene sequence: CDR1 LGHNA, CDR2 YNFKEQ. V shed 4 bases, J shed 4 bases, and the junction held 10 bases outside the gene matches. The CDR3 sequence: CASSPDSPRGYNSPLHF. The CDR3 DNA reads TGTGCCAGCAGCCCGGACAGCCCCAGGGGGTATAATTCACCCCTCCACTTT.

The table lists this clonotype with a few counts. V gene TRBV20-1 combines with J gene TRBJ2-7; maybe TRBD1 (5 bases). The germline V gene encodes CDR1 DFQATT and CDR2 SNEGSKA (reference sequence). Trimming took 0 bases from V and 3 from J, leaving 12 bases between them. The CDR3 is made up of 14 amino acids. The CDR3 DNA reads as TGCAGTGCTAGAGATTTTTGGACAAACTACGAGCAGTACTTC. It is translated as CSARDFWTNYEQYF.

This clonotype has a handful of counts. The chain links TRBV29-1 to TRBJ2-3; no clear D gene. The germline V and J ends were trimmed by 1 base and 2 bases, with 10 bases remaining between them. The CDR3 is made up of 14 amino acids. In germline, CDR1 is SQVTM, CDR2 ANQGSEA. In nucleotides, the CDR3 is TGCAGCGTTGAAGCGCGGTGGTTCACAGATACGCAGTATTTT. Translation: CSVEARWFTDTQYF.

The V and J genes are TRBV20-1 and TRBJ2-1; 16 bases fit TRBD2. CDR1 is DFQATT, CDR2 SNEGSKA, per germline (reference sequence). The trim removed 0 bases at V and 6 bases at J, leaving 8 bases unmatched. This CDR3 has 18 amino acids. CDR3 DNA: TGCAGTGCTAGAGACGGGACTAGCGGGAGGGCTGGTTTCAATGAGCAGTTCTTC. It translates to CSARDGTSGRAGFNEQFF.

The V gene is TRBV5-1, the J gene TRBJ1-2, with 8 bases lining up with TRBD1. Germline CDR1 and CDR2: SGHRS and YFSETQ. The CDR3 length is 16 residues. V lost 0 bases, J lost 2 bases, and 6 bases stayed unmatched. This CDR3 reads CASSLAGTGENYGYTF. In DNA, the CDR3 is TGCGCCAGCAGCTTGGCCGGGACAGGAGAAAACTATGGCTACACCTTC. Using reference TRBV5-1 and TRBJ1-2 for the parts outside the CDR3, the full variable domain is KAGVTQTPRYLIKTRGQQVTLSCSPISGHRSVSWYQQTPGQGLQFLFEYFSETQRNKGNFPGRFSGRQFSNSRSEMNVSTLELGDSALYLCASSLAGTGENYGYTFGSGTRLTVV.

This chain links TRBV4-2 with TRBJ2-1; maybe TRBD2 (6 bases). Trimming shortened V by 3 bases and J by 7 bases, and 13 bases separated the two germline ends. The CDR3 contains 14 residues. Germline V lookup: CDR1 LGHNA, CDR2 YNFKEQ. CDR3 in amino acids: CASSQPGAENEQFF. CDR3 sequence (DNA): TGTGCCAGCAGCCAGCCGGGAGCGGAAAATGAGCAGTTCTTC.

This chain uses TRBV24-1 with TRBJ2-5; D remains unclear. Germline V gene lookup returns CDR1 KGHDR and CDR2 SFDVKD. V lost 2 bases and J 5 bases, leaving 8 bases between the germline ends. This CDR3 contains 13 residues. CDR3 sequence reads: CATSDSPFETQYF. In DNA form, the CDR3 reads TGTGCCACCAGTGATTCGCCTTTCGAGACCCAGTACTTC.

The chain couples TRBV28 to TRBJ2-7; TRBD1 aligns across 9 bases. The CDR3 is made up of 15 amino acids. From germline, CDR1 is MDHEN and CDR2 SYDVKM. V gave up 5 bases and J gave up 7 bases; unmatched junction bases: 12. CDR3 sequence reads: CASSPPGQGLGEQYF. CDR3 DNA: TGTGCCAGCAGTCCCCCGGGACAGGGACTTGGTGAGCAGTACTTC. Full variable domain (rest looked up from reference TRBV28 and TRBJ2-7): DVKVTQSSRYLVKRTGEKVFLECVQDMDHENMFWYRQDPGLGLRLIYFSYDVKMKEKGDIPEGYSVSREKKERFSLILESASTNQTSMYLCASSPPGQGLGEQYFGPGTRLTVT.

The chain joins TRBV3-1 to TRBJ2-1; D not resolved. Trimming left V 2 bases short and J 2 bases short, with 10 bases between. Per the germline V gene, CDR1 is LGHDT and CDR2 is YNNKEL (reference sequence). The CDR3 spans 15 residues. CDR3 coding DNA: TGTGCCAGCAGCCAAAGGCGAGCCGCCTACAATGAGCAGTTCTTC. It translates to CASSQRRAAYNEQFF.

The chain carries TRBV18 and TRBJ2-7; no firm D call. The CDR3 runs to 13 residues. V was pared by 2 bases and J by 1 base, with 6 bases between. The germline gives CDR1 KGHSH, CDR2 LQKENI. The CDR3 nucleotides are TGTGCCAGCTCACCAATCCAGTCCTACGAGCAGTACTTC. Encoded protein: CASSPIQSYEQYF.